Each of the 15 T cell receptor beta chains below was sequenced from the same sample in a study of blood T cells in healthy people across ages. A second roughly 6 to 11 cycle PCR used barcoded and J-beta primers. TCRdb itself ran the 5' RACE reads through MiXCR, one entry per CDR3 protein. The data contain 700,000 or so distinct CDR3 sequences, about 43% of them seen just once; the ten biggest clones take up 30%. Material: blood. The receptors come from an elderly man in good health.

Comments on this clonotype: Germline is not matched at one junction end, which may reflect a read error. This sequence joins TRBV7-2 and TRBJ1-2; D gene unclear. The CDR3 extends over 16 amino acids. Per the germline V gene, CDR1 is SGHTA and CDR2 is FQGNSA. DNA for the CDR3: TGTGCCGGCAGCTTAGTGATTGTAGGCAGCTCCTATGGCTACACCTTC. Protein product: CAGSLVIVGSSYGYTF.

The J gene is TRBJ2-2, the V gene TRBV20-1; D might be TRBD1 (6 bases). This CDR3 contains 16 residues. V was clipped by 0 bases and J by 0 bases, with 11 bases between them. CDR1 and CDR2 from the germline V gene are DFQATT and SNEGSKA (reference sequence). DNA of the CDR3: TGCAGTGCTAGAGATCAAGGACAGCCGAACACCGGGGAGCTGTTTTTT. Translating it yields CSARDQGQPNTGELFF.

The genes are TRBV29-1 and TRBJ2-1, with unresolved D. The CDR3 spans 11 residues. Per germline, CDR1 SQVTM and CDR2 ANQGSEA. Between the trimmed V and J ends, which lost 1 base and 6 bases, there was a span of 4 bases. The CDR3 nucleotides read TGCAGCGTTGAAGTAAGCAATGAGCAGTTCTTC. Translation: CSVEVSNEQFF.

This clonotype was seen a handful of times. This sequence joins TRBV28 and TRBJ1-5, with 7 bases that match TRBD1. The trim removed 7 bases at V and 4 bases at J, leaving 7 bases unmatched. The germline gives CDR1 MDHEN, CDR2 SYDVKM. The CDR3 length is 14 residues. CDR3 in amino acids: CASNRGFLNQPQHF. CDR3 coding DNA: TGTGCCAGCAACAGGGGCTTCTTAAATCAGCCCCAGCATTTT.

The chain couples TRBV7-2 to TRBJ2-1; TRBD2 aligns across 8 bases. The tail of the sequence fits TRBJ2-7 better, so the J call may be wrong. CDR1 SGHTA and CDR2 FQGNSA come from the germline V gene. The CDR3 is 16 residues long. The CDR3 sequence is CASSSQLAAAYNEQYF. The CDR3, as DNA: TGTGCCAGCAGCTCCCAACTAGCGGCAGCTTACAATGAGCAGTACTTC.

The chain couples TRBV5-1 to TRBJ2-5, with D perhaps TRBD2 (6 bases). The CDR3 totals 15 residues. Germline lookup yields CDR1 SGHRS and CDR2 YFSETQ. V lost 3 bases and J 0 bases, leaving 12 bases between the germline ends. The CDR3 DNA follows: TGCGCCAGCAGCTCGGGGGACCGGTACCAAGAGACCCAGTACTTC. Translation gives CASSSGDRYQETQYF.

The chain is built from TRBV7-9 and TRBJ2-1; no clear D. The CDR3 has 14 amino acids. Trimming cost V 2 bases and J 4 bases, with 9 bases left between them. The germline gives CDR1 SEHNR, CDR2 FQNEAQ (reference sequence). DNA of the CDR3: TGTGCCAGCAGCTTACAGTCTGGATACAATGAGCAGTTCTTC. Translating it yields CASSLQSGYNEQFF. Based on the CDR3 plus reference TRBV7-9 and TRBJ2-1, the full variable domain is DTGVSQNPRHKITKRGQNVTFRCDPISEHNRLYWYRQTLGQGPEFLTYFQNEAQLEKSRLLSDRFSAERPKGSFSTLEIQRTEQGDSAMYLCASSLQSGYNEQFFGPGTRLTVL.

This clonotype was observed a few times. The chain joins TRBV6-5 to TRBJ1-1; D not certain. CDR3 length equals 12 residues. Germline V gene data show CDR1 as MNHEY and CDR2 as SVGAGI. The V end lost 10 bases, the J end lost 4 bases, and 13 bases lay between the germline ends. The CDR3 is CATYPGGTEAFF. In nucleotides, the CDR3 is TGTGCCACCTACCCCGGAGGCACTGAAGCTTTCTTT.

The chain recombines TRBV29-1 with TRBJ1-5; D is possibly TRBD1 (5 bases). Germline V lookup: CDR1 SQVTM, CDR2 ANQGSEA. This CDR3 contains 13 residues. Between the trimmed V and J ends, which lost 7 bases and 6 bases, there was a span of 16 bases. CDR3 protein: CSAETVSGQPQHF. In DNA, the CDR3 is TGCAGCGCCGAGACAGTTTCAGGTCAGCCCCAGCATTTT. The variable domain in full, with the rest retrieved from reference TRBV29-1 and TRBJ1-5, is SAVISQKPSRDICQRGTSLTIQCQVDSQVTMMFWYRQQPGQSLTLIATANQGSEATYESGFVIDKFPISRPNLTFSTLTVSNMSPEDSSIYLCSAETVSGQPQHFGDGTRLSIL.

The V and J genes are TRBV20-1 and TRBJ2-6; D may be TRBD1 (6 bases). Looked up from germline, CDR1 is DFQATT and CDR2 is SNEGSKA (reference sequence). This CDR3 contains 17 residues. The V end lost 0 bases, the J end lost 4 bases, and 16 bases lay between the germline ends. The CDR3 DNA follows: TGCAGTGCTAGAGACTTGGACAGCTCTCCGGGGGCCAACGTCCTGACTTTC. It encodes CSARDLDSSPGANVLTF.

The genes are TRBV20-1 and TRBJ1-1; 11 positions match TRBD1. V trimming: 6 bases; J trimming: 5 bases; junction bases outside the gene matches: 11. The CDR3 has 15 amino acids. CDR1 and CDR2 (germline): DFQATT, SNEGSKA (reference sequence). In nucleotides, the CDR3 is TGCAGTGCCAGCTCCGGGACAGGGGGTAAGACTGAAGCTTTCTTT. It translates to CSASSGTGGKTEAFF.

This chain connects TRBV20-1 to TRBJ2-7; 7 bases map to TRBD1. V lost 2 bases, J lost 6 bases, and 4 bases stayed unmatched. The CDR3 runs 12 residues. Per the germline V gene, CDR1 is DFQATT and CDR2 is SNEGSKA (reference sequence). CDR3 DNA sequence: TGCAGTGCTAGACGCTCAGGGGGCGAGCAGTACTTC. Translating gives CSARRSGGEQYF.

This clonotype was seen more than once but under ten times. The chain has TRBV20-1 and TRBJ2-5, with D tentatively TRBD2 (6 bases). The germline CDR1 and CDR2 sequences are DFQATT and SNEGSKA (reference sequence). CDR3 length equals 12 residues. Deletions cut 3 bases from V and 5 bases from J, with 10 bases between. CDR3 amino acids: CSASGGLETQYF. The CDR3 DNA sequence: TGCAGTGCTAGTGGGGGGTTGGAGACCCAGTACTTC.

As regards this clonotype: Germline is not matched at one junction end, which may reflect a read error. This rearrangement joins TRBV7-2 to TRBJ2-1; tentative D call: TRBD1 (6 bases). The V gene's germline CDR1 is SGHTA and CDR2 FQGNSA. CDR3 size: 15 residues. The CDR3 protein is CARSLDRSSCNEQFF. The CDR3 nucleotides are TGTGCCCGCAGTCTTGACAGGAGCTCCTGTAATGAGCAGTTCTTC.

This clonotype has a count of ten or more. The chain couples TRBV7-9 to TRBJ2-1; TRBD1 matches at 9 bases. Per germline, CDR1 SEHNR and CDR2 FQNEAQ (reference sequence). V trimming: 1 base; J trimming: 5 bases; junction bases outside the gene matches: 6. This CDR3 has 16 amino acids. CDR3 DNA: TGTGCCAGCAGCTTAGGCGGGACAGGGTACGACAATGAGCAGTTCTTC. It translates to CASSLGGTGYDNEQFF.